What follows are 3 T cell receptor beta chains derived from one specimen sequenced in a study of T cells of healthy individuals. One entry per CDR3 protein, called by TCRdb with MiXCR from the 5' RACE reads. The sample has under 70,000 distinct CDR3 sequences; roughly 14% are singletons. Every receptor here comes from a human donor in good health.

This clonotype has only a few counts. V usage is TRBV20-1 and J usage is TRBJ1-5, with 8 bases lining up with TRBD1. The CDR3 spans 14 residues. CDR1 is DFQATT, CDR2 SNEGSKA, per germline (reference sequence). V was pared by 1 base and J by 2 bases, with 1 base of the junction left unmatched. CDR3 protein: CSARAQGGNQPQHF. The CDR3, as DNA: TGCAGTGCTAGAGCACAGGGGGGCAATCAGCCCCAGCATTTT.

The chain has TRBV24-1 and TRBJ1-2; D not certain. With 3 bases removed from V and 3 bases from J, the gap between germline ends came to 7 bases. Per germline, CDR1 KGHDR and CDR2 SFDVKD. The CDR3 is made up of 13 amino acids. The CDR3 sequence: CATSDEAYYGYTF. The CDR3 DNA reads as TGTGCCACCAGTGATGAAGCTTACTATGGCTACACCTTC.

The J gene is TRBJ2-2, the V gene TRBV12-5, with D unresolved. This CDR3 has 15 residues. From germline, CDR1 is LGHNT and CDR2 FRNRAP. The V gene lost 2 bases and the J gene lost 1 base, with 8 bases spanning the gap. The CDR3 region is CASGLSAGNTGELFF. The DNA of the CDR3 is TGTGCTAGTGGTTTGTCGGCAGGGAACACCGGGGAGCTGTTTTTT.